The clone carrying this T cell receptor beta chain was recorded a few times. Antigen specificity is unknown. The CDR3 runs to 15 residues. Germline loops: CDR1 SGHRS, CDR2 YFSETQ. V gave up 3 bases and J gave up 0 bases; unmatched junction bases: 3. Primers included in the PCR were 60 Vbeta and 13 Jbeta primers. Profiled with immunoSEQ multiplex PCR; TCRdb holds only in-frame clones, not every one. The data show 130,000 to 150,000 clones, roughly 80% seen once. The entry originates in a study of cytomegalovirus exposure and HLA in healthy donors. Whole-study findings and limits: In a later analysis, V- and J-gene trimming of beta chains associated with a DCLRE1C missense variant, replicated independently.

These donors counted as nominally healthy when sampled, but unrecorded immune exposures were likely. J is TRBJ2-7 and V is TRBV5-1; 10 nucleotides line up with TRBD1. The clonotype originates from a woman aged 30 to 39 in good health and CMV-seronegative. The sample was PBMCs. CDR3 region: CASSSGTGDSYEQYF. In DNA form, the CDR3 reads TGCGCCAGCAGCTCCGGGACAGGGGACTCCTACGAGCAGTACTTC.